This T cell receptor (beta chain) was captured by sequencing in a study of blood T cell repertoires in COVID-19. The overall study: In each case, the material was cDNA or gDNA derived from T cells, B-cell-depleted T cells, or PBMCs.

The authors' processing: The authors estimated nucleated cell counts from reference gene primer amplification. Repertoires were generated with immunoSEQ multiplex PCR, while TCRdb's copy carries only in-frame clones and drops some. V, J and clone size derive from that table, while D and trimming were established from the DNA sequence. Of around 200,000 clones detected, 85% appear once; the ten largest clones hold around 19%. This CDR3 has 22 residues. Germline V gene sequence: CDR1 KGHSH, CDR2 LQKENI. V was clipped by 5 bases and J by 0 bases, with 32 bases between them. Sequenced input: PBMCs or T cells enriched from blood (not recorded which). This chain connects TRBV18 to TRBJ2-1, with D perhaps TRBD2 (6 bases). The TCR originated in a man aged 35 to 55 who had recovered from COVID-19. Here the CDR3 DNA reads TGTGCCAGCTCAGAATTCGTTAGCGGTCGGGCCAAGGTGCTCAGCTCCTACAATGAGCAGTTCTTC. The encoded protein is CASSEFVSGRAKVLSSYNEQFF.